This TCR beta chain is from a study of OX40 agonist ivuxolimab in advanced cancers. Method: immunoSEQ multiplex PCR; TCRdb's copy keeps in-frame clones and lacks some. The data hold 70,000 to 90,000 clones, with more than 80% observed a single time. This CDR3 is 12 amino acids long. Between the trimmed V and J ends, which lost 3 bases and 8 bases, there was a span of 11 bases. The germline V gene encodes CDR1 GTSNPN and CDR2 SVGIG (reference sequence). The chain uses TRBV30 and TRBJ2-1, with D uncertain. The sequence was collected from an adult with an advanced solid tumor such as melanoma, head and neck, liver or kidney cancer. This specimen consisted of CD4+ or CD8+ T cells sorted from blood, obtained in a trial of the OX40 agonist ivuxolimab. This CDR3 is CAWSEAGDEQFF. CDR3 nucleotide sequence: TGTGCCTGGAGCGAAGCTGGGGATGAGCAGTTCTTC.